This T cell receptor beta chain is drawn from a study of CD8 T cells in ankylosing spondylitis. Quantitative 5'-RACE with molecular barcodes was used to make the TCR beta libraries. TCRdb reanalysed the 5' RACE reads using MiXCR and keeps one entry per CDR3 protein. The table records 700,000 to 1,000,000 distinct CDR3 sequences, 10% to 15% of them present only once. The length of the CDR3 is 17 residues. V was clipped by 2 bases and J by 4 bases, with 19 bases between them. From germline, CDR1 is MDHEN and CDR2 SYDVKM. Study-wide results and caveats: A TCR beta motif of fewer than ten highly homologous variants appeared characteristic of ankylosing spondylitis blood. With a CD8+ phenotype, disease-linked clones were relatively rare in peripheral blood. Significant enrichment of disease-linked clones was reported in matched ankylosing spondylitis synovial fluid.

This clonotype showed up just a few times. Its antigen is undetermined. Sequencing was carried out using blood, either unsorted or a sorted T cell fraction (not recorded which). The V call is TRBV28, the J call TRBJ2-3, with D perhaps TRBD2 (5 bases). The TCR comes from a male donor with ankylosing spondylitis. CDR3 residues: CASSLAFPGMGADTQYF. The CDR3 DNA follows: TGTGCCAGCAGTTTAGCCTTTCCGGGGATGGGTGCAGATACGCAGTATTTT.